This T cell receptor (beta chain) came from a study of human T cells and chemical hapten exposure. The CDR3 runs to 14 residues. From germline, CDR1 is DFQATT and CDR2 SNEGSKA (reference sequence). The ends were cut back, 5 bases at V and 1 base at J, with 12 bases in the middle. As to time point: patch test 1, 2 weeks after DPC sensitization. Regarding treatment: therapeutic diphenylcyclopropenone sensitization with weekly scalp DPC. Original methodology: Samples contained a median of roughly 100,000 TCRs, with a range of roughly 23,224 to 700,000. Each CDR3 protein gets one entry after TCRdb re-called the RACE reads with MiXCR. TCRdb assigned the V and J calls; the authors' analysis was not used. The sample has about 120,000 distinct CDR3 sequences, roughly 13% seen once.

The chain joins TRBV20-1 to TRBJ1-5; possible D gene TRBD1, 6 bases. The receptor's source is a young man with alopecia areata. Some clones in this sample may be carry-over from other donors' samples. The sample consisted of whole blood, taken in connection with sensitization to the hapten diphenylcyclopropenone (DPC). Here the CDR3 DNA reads TGCAGTGCTTCGACAGGAGTCAGCAATCAGCCCCAGCATTTT. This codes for CSASTGVSNQPQHF.